This T cell receptor (beta chain) is drawn from a study of blood T cell repertoires in COVID-19. Whole-study context: Sites in the United States, Italy and Spain provided acute and convalescent COVID-19 samples. Sources were T cells, B-cell-depleted T cells, or PBMCs; the material itself was cDNA or gDNA.

This CDR3 is 16 amino acids long. Per germline, CDR1 MNHEY and CDR2 SVGEGT. V was pared by 3 bases and J by 6 bases, with 9 bases of the junction left unmatched. As handled by the study authors: Amplifying reference gene primers gave estimates of nucleated cell counts. Sequencing used immunoSEQ multiplex PCR; TCRdb keeps in-frame clones, though not all of them. V, J and clone size are those of that table, while D and trimming were read from the DNA. Altogether some 150,000 clones are present, roughly 88% being singletons, with the ten largest covering more than 7.5%. V and J are TRBV6-2 or TRBV6-3 and TRBJ2-3; the match to TRBD1 covers 10 bases. Sequenced input: peripheral blood. The clonotype comes from a woman aged 45 to 65 with acute or convalescent COVID-19. CDR3 residues: CASSYSIGTGADTQYF. Here the CDR3 DNA reads TGTGCCAGCAGTTATAGTATAGGGACAGGGGCGGATACGCAGTATTTT.